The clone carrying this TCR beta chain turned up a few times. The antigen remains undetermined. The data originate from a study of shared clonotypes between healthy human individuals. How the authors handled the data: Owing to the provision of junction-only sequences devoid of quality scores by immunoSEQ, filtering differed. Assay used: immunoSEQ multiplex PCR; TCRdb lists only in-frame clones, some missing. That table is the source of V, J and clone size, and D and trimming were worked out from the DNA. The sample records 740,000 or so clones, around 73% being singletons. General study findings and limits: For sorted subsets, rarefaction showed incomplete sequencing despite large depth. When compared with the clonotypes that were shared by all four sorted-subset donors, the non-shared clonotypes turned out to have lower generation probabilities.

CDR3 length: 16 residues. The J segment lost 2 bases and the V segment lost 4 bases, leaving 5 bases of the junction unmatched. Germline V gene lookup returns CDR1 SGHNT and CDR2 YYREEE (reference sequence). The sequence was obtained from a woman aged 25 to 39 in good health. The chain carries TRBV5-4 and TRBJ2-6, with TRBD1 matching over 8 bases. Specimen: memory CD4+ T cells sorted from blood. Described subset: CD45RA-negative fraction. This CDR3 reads CASSTQTGAGANVLTF. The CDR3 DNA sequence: TGTGCCAGCAGCACGCAGACAGGGGCTGGGGCCAACGTCCTGACTTTC.